This record concerns one T cell receptor (beta chain) sequence. Germline V gives CDR1 WSHSY, CDR2 SAAADI. The V end lost 6 bases, the J end lost 4 bases, and 21 bases lay between the germline ends. The CDR3 is 16 amino acids. The sample belongs to a study of blood T cell repertoires in COVID-19. This table comes from immunoSEQ multiplex PCR, and its TCRdb copy is limited to in-frame clones, with some not included. The table lists some 220,000 clones, around four fifths of them singletons, with more than 6% in the top ten. V and J are TRBV10-2 and TRBJ1-2; D call uncertain. The TCR was taken from a woman aged 55-69 years with active or convalescent COVID-19. Input material: peripheral blood. CDR3 sequence: CASRSSDPITGYGYTF. CDR3 DNA sequence: TGCGCCAGCAGGAGCTCCGACCCAATCACGGGCTATGGCTACACCTTC.